The next 3 T cell receptor beta chains were all read from a single sample in a study of blood T cells in healthy people across ages. Using a J-beta primer mix together with a sample-barcoded 5' primer, a second PCR was run for roughly 6 to 12 cycles. TCRdb re-called the 5' RACE reads with MiXCR, one entry per CDR3 protein. The sample has about 1.8 million distinct CDR3 sequences, around half seen once. Material: blood. All receptors derive from a woman aged 40 to 50 in good health.

The chain recombines TRBV20-1 with TRBJ2-1; TRBD2 aligns across 7 bases. The V segment lost 3 bases and the J segment 9 bases; nucleotides outside the gene matches: 23. This CDR3 region has 18 residues. Per the germline V gene, CDR1 is DFQATT and CDR2 is SNEGSKA (reference sequence). CDR3 bases: TGCAGTGCTAGGCTAGGGGTGGACCCAGGGCAGCGGGGCAGTGAGCAGTTCTTC. Residues: CSARLGVDPGQRGSEQFF.

The V call is TRBV20-1, the J call TRBJ2-1; 11 bases are shared with TRBD2. The CDR3 consists of 15 residues. Germline V gene lookup returns CDR1 DFQATT and CDR2 SNEGSKA (reference sequence). V shed 3 bases, J shed 5 bases, and the junction held 6 bases outside the gene matches. The CDR3 nucleotides are TGCAGTGCTAGGGCCCCGGGACTAGCGGACAATGAGCAGTTCTTC. It specifies CSARAPGLADNEQFF.

The count of this clonotype is one. V is TRBV7-6 and J is TRBJ2-7; D is perhaps TRBD1 or TRBD2 (5 bases each). V lost 5 bases, J lost 3 bases, and 17 bases lay in between. Germline CDR1 is SGHVS and CDR2 is FNYEAQ. CDR3 size: 15 residues. CDR3 DNA: TGTGCCAGCAGCAAGACCGGGGCCGAATTCTACGAGCAGTACTTC. Protein sequence: CASSKTGAEFYEQYF.